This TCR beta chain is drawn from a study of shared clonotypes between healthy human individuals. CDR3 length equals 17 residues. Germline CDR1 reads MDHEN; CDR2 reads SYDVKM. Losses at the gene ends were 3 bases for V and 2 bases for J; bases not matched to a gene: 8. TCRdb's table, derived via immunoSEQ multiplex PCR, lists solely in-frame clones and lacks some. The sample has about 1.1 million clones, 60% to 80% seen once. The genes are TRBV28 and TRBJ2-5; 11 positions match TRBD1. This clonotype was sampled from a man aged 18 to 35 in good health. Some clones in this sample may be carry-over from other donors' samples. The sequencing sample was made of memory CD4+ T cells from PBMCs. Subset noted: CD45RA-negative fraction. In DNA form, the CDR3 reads TGTGCCAGCAGTTTGGGGACAGGGGGTAGTGGACAAGAGACCCAGTACTTC. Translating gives CASSLGTGGSGQETQYF. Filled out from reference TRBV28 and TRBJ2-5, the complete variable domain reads DVKVTQSSRYLVKRTGEKVFLECVQDMDHENMFWYRQDPGLGLRLIYFSYDVKMKEKGDIPEGYSVSREKKERFSLILESASTNQTSMYLCASSLGTGGSGQETQYFGPGTRLLVL.